This record concerns one TCR beta chain sequence. V lost 7 bases and J lost 4, with 13 bases in between. From germline, CDR1 is SGHAT and CDR2 FQDESV (reference sequence). This CDR3 is 13 amino acids long. This specimen comes from a study of blood T cells in healthy people across ages. Background on the study: Every two T cells gave about one barcoded beta molecule via template switching.

A second PCR of about 7 to 12 cycles used a sample-barcoded 5' primer and a J-beta primer mix. TCRdb processed the 5' RACE reads anew with MiXCR; each CDR3 protein has one entry. The repertoire holds about 1.8 million distinct CDR3 sequences, 49% seen once, with 2.1% in the top ten. The V call is TRBV11-1, the J call TRBJ2-5; maybe TRBD2 (6 bases). The receptor was isolated from a woman between 40 and 55 years old in good health. The sample consisted of blood. The CDR3 DNA is TGTGCCAGCACAGTTGCGGGGAGAGAGACCCAGTACTTC. Translation gives CASTVAGRETQYF.